This TCR beta chain was found in a study of T cell repertoires in cytomegalovirus infection. This clonotype was detected only a few times. The V end lost 1 base, the J end lost 7 bases, and 7 bases lay between the germline ends. The CDR3 runs 11 residues. Germline CDR1 and CDR2: DFQATT and SNEGSKA (reference sequence). TCRdb independently ran MiXCR on the reads; one entry per CDR3 protein. The data contain some 400,000 distinct CDR3 sequences, 15% to 20% of them singletons. V is TRBV20-1 and J is TRBJ1-1; D uncertain. The TCR originated in a human donor in good health (CMV status not recorded). Some clones in this sample may be carry-over from other donors' samples. The source material was PBMCs. For the CDR3, the DNA is TGCAGTGCTAGAGGCAGATTTGAAGCTTTCTTT. This encodes CSARGRFEAFF.